This is a list of T cell receptor beta chains from one sample in a study of blood T cell repertoires in COVID-19. The table came from immunoSEQ multiplex PCR; TCRdb's copy has only in-frame clones and leaves some out. The sample consists of a few hundred thousand clones, 70% to 90% of them appearing once. The material sequenced was peripheral blood. These receptors were obtained from a woman in her fifties or sixties with active or convalescent COVID-19. The CDR3 runs from the conserved cysteine through the conserved F or W. A D gene is named only where the DNA matches it firmly. Size is omitted from some rows. Given values are once, few, many or a class for expanded clones.

cdr3_nt cdr3_aa j_call clone_size d_call v_call
TGTGCCAGCCTACCTGGACTTGACAGGGGGGGGGCCGGGGAGCTGTTTTTT CASLPGLDRGGAGELFF TRBJ2-2 . TRBD1 TRBV7-6
TGTGCCAGCAGCCCGACTAGCGGGAGTCGCGAGCAGTACTTC CASSPTSGSREQYF TRBJ2-7 . TRBD2 TRBV7-2
TGTGCCAGTAGACCTCAGGGACAAGAGACCCAGTACTTC CASRPQGQETQYF TRBJ2-5 . . TRBV19
TGTGCCAGCAGCTTAAGCGGGTCTCAGCCCCAGCATTTT CASSLSGSQPQHF TRBJ1-5 . . TRBV7-2
TGCGCCAGCAGCCAAGAGGCTAGCGGGGGTCCAAGCTCCTACAATGAGCAGTTCTTC CASSQEASGGPSSYNEQFF TRBJ2-1 . TRBD2 TRBV4-1
TGCAGCGTTTGGGCCTTGAACACTGAAGCTTTCTTT CSVWALNTEAFF TRBJ1-1 . . TRBV29-1
TGTGCCAGCAGTCTCGGGGGATACGCTGAAGCTTTCTTT CASSLGGYAEAFF TRBJ1-1 . . TRBV28
TGTGCCAGCAGCTTAGACCCGCCACTAGCAAGTGAGCAGTTCTTC CASSLDPPLASEQFF TRBJ2-1 . . TRBV7-2
TGTGCCAGCATCAGCAGCGGGAGGCCAGGAGATACGCAGTATTTT CASISSGRPGDTQYF TRBJ2-3 . TRBD2 TRBV6-6
TGTGCCAGCAGTTCAAGCGGGGCTAATCAGCCCCAGCATTTT CASSSSGANQPQHF TRBJ1-5 once . TRBV6-2/TRBV6-3
TGTGCCAGCAGTTCCGGGACAGGGGGCTATGGCTACACCTTC CASSSGTGGYGYTF TRBJ1-2 . TRBD1 TRBV27
TGTGCCAGCAGCCTTAGCGGGAGGACATACAATGAGCAGTTCTTC CASSLSGRTYNEQFF TRBJ2-1 . TRBD2 TRBV11-2
TGTGCCAGCAGTGACGTCGGGAGGTTCTATGGCTACACCTTC CASSDVGRFYGYTF TRBJ1-2 . . TRBV27
TGTGCCAGCAGCTTTGGGTCTAGCGGAGGCACAGATACGCAGTATTTT CASSFGSSGGTDTQYF TRBJ2-3 . TRBD2 TRBV11-3
TGTGCCAGCAGCCAAGGGGTTAAGGGGGAAAAACTGTTTTTT CASSQGVKGEKLFF TRBJ1-4 . . TRBV3-1/TRBV3-2
TGTGCCAGCAGTGACTCGACAGGGATGAGCACTGAAGCTTTCTTT CASSDSTGMSTEAFF TRBJ1-1 . TRBD1 TRBV6-2/TRBV6-3
TGTGCCTGGAGTGCTACCACAGGGGGGAATGAAAAACTGTTTTTT CAWSATTGGNEKLFF TRBJ1-4 . TRBD1 TRBV30
TGTGCCAGCAGCCCAACAGGAGGGAAGCAGAACACTGAAGCTTTCTTT CASSPTGGKQNTEAFF TRBJ1-1 . . TRBV7-9
TGTGCCAGCAGCCCAAGGGACAGGGCGTACCAAGAGACCCAGTACTTC CASSPRDRAYQETQYF TRBJ2-5 . TRBD1 TRBV14
TGCAGCGCTACTCAGGGGGCGCAGTTTGGGAATGAGCAGTTCTTC CSATQGAQFGNEQFF TRBJ2-1 . TRBD1 TRBV29-1
TGTGCCAGCACCCTGGACAGGGGGCTAAGTGAAAACACCATATATTTT CASTLDRGLSENTIYF TRBJ1-3 . TRBD1 TRBV28
TGTGCCAGAAGCAGTGAGAGACAGAACACTGAAGCTTTCTTT CARSSERQNTEAFF TRBJ1-1 few . TRBV2
TGTGCCAGCAGTTTTTGGGGCAGTGATCGAACCTACGAGCAGTACTTC CASSFWGSDRTYEQYF TRBJ2-7 . . TRBV28
TGTGCCAGCAGCCAAGATGCCCTAGCACAAAAGACCCAGTACTTC CASSQDALAQKTQYF TRBJ2-5 . . TRBV3-1/TRBV3-2
TGTGCCAGCAGCCCAGGGACAGGGGGGTACACTGAAGCTTTCTTT CASSPGTGGYTEAFF TRBJ1-1 . TRBD1 TRBV13